These T cell receptor beta chains were read from a single sample in a study of T cell responses to AZD1222 COVID-19 vaccine. Data came from immunoSEQ multiplex PCR; TCRdb stores just in-frame clones and leaves some out. Of about 97,000 clones in the sample, around nine tenths were seen once. Source: peripheral blood, taken on day 0 of AZD1222 vaccination. These receptors were obtained from an adult in good health. Both conserved end residues are part of each CDR3. D genes are given only for firm matches. The size of a clone is reported for some rows only, either as once, few or many, or as a class for expanded clones.

V gene: TRBV6-1; clone size: NA; D gene: NA; J gene: TRBJ2-6; CDR3 DNA: TGTGCCAGCAGTGAAGGGTGGTCCACCAACGTCCTGACTTTC; CDR3 protein: CASSEGWSTNVLTF
V gene: TRBV2; clone size: NA; D gene: NA; J gene: TRBJ1-3; CDR3 DNA: TGTGCCGGAGCTATAGGGGGCTCTGGAAACACCATATATTTT; CDR3 protein: CAGAIGGSGNTIYF
V gene: TRBV2; clone size: NA; D gene: TRBD1; J gene: TRBJ1-2; CDR3 DNA: TGTGCCAGCATCCCAACCGAGCGGGGACAGGGATCTGGCTACACCTTC; CDR3 protein: CASIPTERGQGSGYTF
V gene: TRBV25-1; clone size: NA; D gene: NA; J gene: TRBJ2-7; CDR3 DNA: TGTGCCAGCAGTGAGGCAGGACCCTACGAGCAGTACTTC; CDR3 protein: CASSEAGPYEQYF
V gene: TRBV14; clone size: NA; D gene: NA; J gene: TRBJ2-2; CDR3 DNA: TGTGCCAGCAGCCACTATAGGGGGGGAAACACCGGGGAGCTGTTTTTT; CDR3 protein: CASSHYRGGNTGELFF
V gene: TRBV7-2; clone size: NA; D gene: TRBD2; J gene: TRBJ2-5; CDR3 DNA: TGTGCCAGCAGCGTGTTTGGCGGGGGGGTCCAAGAGACCCAGTACTTC; CDR3 protein: CASSVFGGGVQETQYF
V gene: TRBV4-1; clone size: NA; D gene: NA; J gene: TRBJ1-3; CDR3 DNA: TGCGCCAGCAGCCAAGATCTAGGGTCCGGAAACACCATATATTTT; CDR3 protein: CASSQDLGSGNTIYF
V gene: TRBV6-5; clone size: NA; D gene: NA; J gene: TRBJ2-7; CDR3 DNA: TGTGCCAGCAGTTACGGTCTGGTCTTAAGCTCCGAGCAGTACTTC; CDR3 protein: CASSYGLVLSSEQYF
V gene: TRBV18; clone size: NA; D gene: NA; J gene: TRBJ2-7; CDR3 DNA: TGTGCCAGCTCACCCAGAGACGGGGGCTTTTACGAGCAGTACTTC; CDR3 protein: CASSPRDGGFYEQYF
V gene: TRBV19; clone size: few; D gene: NA; J gene: TRBJ1-1; CDR3 DNA: TGTGCCAGTAGTATAGGGGGGACGGTAAGGACTGAAGCTTTCTTT; CDR3 protein: CASSIGGTVRTEAFF
V gene: TRBV3-1/TRBV3-2; clone size: NA; D gene: TRBD1; J gene: TRBJ1-2; CDR3 DNA: TGTGCCAGCAGCCAAGACAGGGGGAACTATGGCTACACCTTC; CDR3 protein: CASSQDRGNYGYTF
V gene: TRBV5-1; clone size: NA; D gene: NA; J gene: TRBJ1-4; CDR3 DNA: TGCGCCAGCAGCTTCGGGGAAAGTAACGAAAAACTGTTTTTT; CDR3 protein: CASSFGESNEKLFF
V gene: TRBV19; clone size: NA; D gene: NA; J gene: TRBJ2-2; CDR3 DNA: TGTGCCAGTAGTATAGATCCAAGGACCGGGGAGCTGTTTTTT; CDR3 protein: CASSIDPRTGELFF
V gene: TRBV10-3; clone size: once; D gene: NA; J gene: TRBJ1-4; CDR3 DNA: TGTGCCATCAGTGATTCAAACTCTAGGGAAAAACTGTTTTTT; CDR3 protein: CAISDSNSREKLFF
V gene: TRBV25-1; clone size: NA; D gene: NA; J gene: TRBJ1-1; CDR3 DNA: TGTGCCAGCAGTTTCGTGGGGGGGGCTGAAGCTTTCTTT; CDR3 protein: CASSFVGGAEAFF
V gene: TRBV29-1; clone size: NA; D gene: TRBD1; J gene: TRBJ2-7; CDR3 DNA: TGCAGCGTTCCGGGACAGGGCAACTCCTACGAGCAGTACTTC; CDR3 protein: CSVPGQGNSYEQYF
V gene: TRBV28; clone size: NA; D gene: TRBD1; J gene: TRBJ2-7; CDR3 DNA: TGTGCCAGCATATCCGGGACAGGGGGATACTACGAGCAGTACTTC; CDR3 protein: CASISGTGGYYEQYF
V gene: TRBV4-3; clone size: NA; D gene: NA; J gene: TRBJ1-2; CDR3 DNA: TGCGCCAGCAGAGACGGGCCTTTGGGGGACTATGGCTACACCTTC; CDR3 protein: CASRDGPLGDYGYTF
V gene: TRBV28; clone size: NA; D gene: NA; J gene: TRBJ1-4; CDR3 DNA: TGTGCCAGCAGTCTACCCGACGGTGCGGATAACGAAAAACTGTTTTTT; CDR3 protein: CASSLPDGADNEKLFF
V gene: TRBV7-2; clone size: few; D gene: NA; J gene: TRBJ2-2; CDR3 DNA: TGTGCCAGCAGCAGAGGGGAGCGGGCCACCGGGGAGCTGTTTTTT; CDR3 protein: CASSRGERATGELFF
V gene: TRBV7-6; clone size: NA; D gene: TRBD2; J gene: TRBJ2-5; CDR3 DNA: TGTGCCAGCAGCCTCGGACTAGCGGGGGTAGGGACCCAGTACTTC; CDR3 protein: CASSLGLAGVGTQYF
V gene: TRBV9; clone size: NA; D gene: NA; J gene: TRBJ1-3; CDR3 DNA: TGTGCCAGCACCGAGAACTCCTTCTCTGGAAACACCATATATTTT; CDR3 protein: CASTENSFSGNTIYF
V gene: TRBV5-4; clone size: NA; D gene: TRBD1; J gene: TRBJ2-4; CDR3 DNA: TGTGCCAGCAGCCAAGGACAGGGCGCGGACATTCAGTACTTC; CDR3 protein: CASSQGQGADIQYF
V gene: TRBV24-1; clone size: NA; D gene: TRBD1; J gene: TRBJ2-3; CDR3 DNA: TGTGCCACCAGTGATCCTAACAGGGGAGATACGCAGTATTTT; CDR3 protein: CATSDPNRGDTQYF
V gene: TRBV18; clone size: NA; D gene: NA; J gene: TRBJ2-3; CDR3 DNA: TGTGCCAGCTCACCACCTAGCACAGATACGCAGTATTTT; CDR3 protein: CASSPPSTDTQYF
V gene: TRBV5-8; clone size: NA; D gene: NA; J gene: TRBJ1-1; CDR3 DNA: TGTGCCAGCACCGCAGGAGCCTTCGTAGCTTTCTTT; CDR3 protein: CASTAGAFVAFF
V gene: TRBV3-1/TRBV3-2; clone size: once; D gene: NA; J gene: TRBJ1-3; CDR3 DNA: TGTGCCAGCAGCCGAAACAGCGCTGGGGGCACCATATATTTT; CDR3 protein: CASSRNSAGGTIYF
V gene: TRBV3-1/TRBV3-2; clone size: large; D gene: TRBD1; J gene: TRBJ2-5; CDR3 DNA: TGTGCCAGCAGCCCGGACAGGGAAGAGACCCAGTACTTC; CDR3 protein: CASSPDREETQYF
V gene: TRBV18; clone size: NA; D gene: TRBD1; J gene: TRBJ2-3; CDR3 DNA: TGTGCCAGCTCACCAGGACAGGGTAGAGATACGCAGTATTTT; CDR3 protein: CASSPGQGRDTQYF
V gene: TRBV5-6; clone size: NA; D gene: NA; J gene: TRBJ1-2; CDR3 DNA: TGTGCCAGCAGCTTGTTCATTAGGACTAACTATGGCTACACCTTC; CDR3 protein: CASSLFIRTNYGYTF
V gene: TRBV11-2; clone size: NA; D gene: NA; J gene: TRBJ1-1; CDR3 DNA: TGTGCCAGCAGCTTAGATTTGGGGGTAAATCCTGAAGCTTTCTTT; CDR3 protein: CASSLDLGVNPEAFF
V gene: TRBV10-3; clone size: NA; D gene: NA; J gene: TRBJ1-6; CDR3 DNA: TGTGCCATCAGTGAGTCTAACAGTAATTCACCCCTCCACTTT; CDR3 protein: CAISESNSNSPLHF
V gene: TRBV19; clone size: NA; D gene: NA; J gene: TRBJ1-4; CDR3 DNA: TGTGCCAGTAGTATCTCTAGCGCTAATGAAAAACTGTTTTTT; CDR3 protein: CASSISSANEKLFF
V gene: TRBV9; clone size: NA; D gene: NA; J gene: TRBJ2-2; CDR3 DNA: TGTGCCAGCAGCGTATACACCGGGGAGCTGTTTTTT; CDR3 protein: CASSVYTGELFF
V gene: TRBV5-4; clone size: NA; D gene: NA; J gene: TRBJ2-5; CDR3 DNA: TGTGCCAGCAGCTTCGGGGGGACCCAGTACTTC; CDR3 protein: CASSFGGTQYF
V gene: TRBV9; clone size: NA; D gene: NA; J gene: TRBJ1-6; CDR3 DNA: TGTGCCAGCAGCCCGAGGGTAGGGGAGTCACCCCTCCACTTT; CDR3 protein: CASSPRVGESPLHF
V gene: TRBV6-5; clone size: NA; D gene: TRBD1; J gene: TRBJ2-1; CDR3 DNA: TGTGCCAGCAGTAAGGGGGCCAGCTCCTACAATGAGCAGTTCTTC; CDR3 protein: CASSKGASSYNEQFF
V gene: TRBV5-1; clone size: NA; D gene: NA; J gene: TRBJ1-2; CDR3 DNA: TGCGCCAGCAGCTTGGACAGGGTGGATGGCTACACCTTC; CDR3 protein: CASSLDRVDGYTF
V gene: TRBV28; clone size: once; D gene: TRBD1; J gene: TRBJ1-5; CDR3 DNA: TGTGCCAGCAGTTTCTCGGCAGGGGGCCCCAATCAGCCCCAGCATTTT; CDR3 protein: CASSFSAGGPNQPQHF
V gene: TRBV28; clone size: NA; D gene: NA; J gene: TRBJ1-1; CDR3 DNA: TGTGCCAGCAGTTCCGTAGTATTTTCTAGGGTGGAGAACACTGAAGCTTTCTTT; CDR3 protein: CASSSVVFSRVENTEAFF
V gene: TRBV6-5; clone size: NA; D gene: TRBD1; J gene: TRBJ1-1; CDR3 DNA: TGTGCCAGCAGCCCAAGGGACAGGGCTTTCTTT; CDR3 protein: CASSPRDRAFF